Below are 8 T cell receptor beta chains sequenced from a single sample in a study of blood T cell repertoires in COVID-19. The protocol was immunoSEQ multiplex PCR, while the TCRdb copy is restricted to in-frame clones and leaves out a portion. The table shows under 300,000 clones, with more than 75% occurring only once. Sequenced: PBMCs or T cells enriched from blood (not recorded which). All receptors come from a woman aged 55 to 70 in a cohort exposed to, infected with or recovered from COVID-19 (not recorded which).

The rearrangement uses TRBV9 and TRBJ1-5, with D possibly being TRBD1 (6 bases). Trimming left V 8 bases short and J 0 bases short, with 15 bases between. CDR1 is SGDLS and CDR2 is YYNGEE in the germline V gene. The CDR3 extends over 15 amino acids. CDR3 nucleotides: TGTGCCAGTTCGGACGGACAGTATAGCAATCAGCCCCAGCATTTT. Amino acids: CASSDGQYSNQPQHF. Variable domain in full (rest from reference TRBV9 and TRBJ1-5): DSGVTQTPKHLITATGQRVTLRCSPRSGDLSVYWYQQSLDQGLQFLIQYYNGEERAKGNILERFSAQQFPDLHSELNLSSLELGDSALYFCASSDGQYSNQPQHFGDGTRLSIL.

This rearrangement joins TRBV5-4 to TRBJ2-4; 14 positions match TRBD2. The CDR3 consists of 17 residues. J gave up 5 bases and V 3 bases, and 7 bases lay outside the gene matches. Germline V lookup: CDR1 SGHNT, CDR2 YYREEE (reference sequence). The CDR3 spells CASSWIRGLAGENIQYF. CDR3 bases: TGTGCCAGCAGCTGGATCCGGGGACTAGCGGGAGAAAACATTCAGTACTTC. Using reference TRBV5-4 and TRBJ2-4 for the parts outside the CDR3, the full variable domain is ETGVTQSPTHLIKTRGQQVTLRCSSQSGHNTVSWYQQALGQGPQFIFQYYREEENGRGNFPPRFSGLQFPNYSSELNVNALELDDSALYLCASSWIRGLAGENIQYFGAGTRLSVL.

The DNA of the CDR3 is TGTGCTAGTGGCCTGGAGGGCGGCAATGAGCAGTTCTTC. This codes for CASGLEGGNEQFF. This chain joins TRBV12-5 and TRBJ2-1; possibly TRBD2 for D (6 bases). The V gene lost 6 bases and the J gene lost 6 bases, with 12 bases spanning the gap. Germline CDR1 reads LGHNT; CDR2 reads FRNRAP. The CDR3 covers 13 residues.

The chain couples TRBV7-8 to TRBJ2-7; 8 bases match TRBD2. With V trimmed by 3 bases and J by 3 bases, 4 bases remained unmatched. Germline V lookup: CDR1 SGHVS, CDR2 FQNEAQ. The CDR3 runs 14 residues. The CDR3 sequence is CASSFPGTSYEQYF. The CDR3, as DNA: TGTGCCAGCAGCTTTCCAGGGACTAGCTACGAGCAGTACTTC.

The V and J genes are TRBV6-1 and TRBJ2-7; 12 nucleotides match TRBD2. Germline values: CDR1 MNHNS, CDR2 SASEGT. V lost 3 bases to trimming and J lost 5 bases; unmatched junction nucleotides: 8. The CDR3 has 16 amino acids. The CDR3 DNA reads TGTGCCAGCAGTGACCCTCTAGCGGGAGGGGCCCACGAGCAGTACTTC. Encoded protein: CASSDPLAGGAHEQYF.

The V call is TRBV2, the J call TRBJ1-1, with a possible D match to TRBD1 (5 bases). This CDR3 spans 16 amino acids. The germline V gene encodes CDR1 SNHLY and CDR2 FYNNEI. V was clipped by 0 bases and J by 0 bases, with 11 bases between them. The CDR3 reads CASSEARGGMNTEAFF. The CDR3, as DNA: TGTGCCAGCAGTGAAGCGCGGGGGGGAATGAACACTGAAGCTTTCTTT.

The CDR3 protein is CASSLGVPKPRDRQFF. The CDR3, as DNA: TGCGCCAGCAGCTTGGGGGTTCCAAAACCACGGGACAGACAGTTCTTC. The chain couples TRBV5-1 to TRBJ2-1; 7 nucleotides align to TRBD1. The germline CDR1 and CDR2 sequences are SGHRS and YFSETQ. The V and J ends lost 0 bases and 13 bases, in that order; junction bases with no gene match: 16. The CDR3 loop spans 16 amino acids.

The rearrangement links TRBV18 to TRBJ2-6, with 7 bases that match TRBD2. CDR1 is KGHSH, CDR2 LQKENI, per germline. This CDR3 region has 15 residues. V shed 6 bases, J shed 0 bases, and the junction held 2 bases outside the gene matches. CDR3 coding DNA: TGTGCCAGCTCCCCGGGGGGCTCTGGGGCCAACGTCCTGACTTTC. Residues: CASSPGGSGANVLTF.